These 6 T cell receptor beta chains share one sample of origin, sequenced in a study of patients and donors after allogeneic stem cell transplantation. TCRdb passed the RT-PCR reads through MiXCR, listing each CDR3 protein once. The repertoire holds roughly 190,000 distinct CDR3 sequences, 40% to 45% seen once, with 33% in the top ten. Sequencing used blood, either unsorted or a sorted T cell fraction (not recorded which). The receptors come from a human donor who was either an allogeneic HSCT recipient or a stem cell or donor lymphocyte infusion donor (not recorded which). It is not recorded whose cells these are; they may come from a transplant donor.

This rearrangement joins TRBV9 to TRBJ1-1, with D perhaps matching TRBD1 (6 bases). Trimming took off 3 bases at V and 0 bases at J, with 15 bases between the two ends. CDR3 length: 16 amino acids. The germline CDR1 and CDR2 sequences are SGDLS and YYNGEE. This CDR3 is CASSAPMTGMNTEAFF. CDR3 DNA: TGTGCCAGCAGCGCCCCAATGACAGGCATGAACACTGAAGCTTTCTTT.

CDR3 sequence: CASSPPPGTVNTEAFF. The CDR3 DNA reads TGTGCCAGCAGCCCCCCCCCCGGGACAGTGAACACTGAAGCTTTCTTT. The chain is built from TRBV7-6 and TRBJ1-1; 7 bases are shared with TRBD1. This CDR3 spans 16 amino acids. With 5 bases clipped from V and 0 bases from J, the junction kept 9 bases outside the gene matches. The germline V gene encodes CDR1 SGHVS and CDR2 FNYEAQ.

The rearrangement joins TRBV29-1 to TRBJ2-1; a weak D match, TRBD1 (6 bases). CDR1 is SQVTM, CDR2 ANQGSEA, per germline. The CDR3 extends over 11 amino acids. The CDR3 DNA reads TGCATCACAGGGAACTCTAATGAGCAGTTCTTC. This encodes CITGNSNEQFF.

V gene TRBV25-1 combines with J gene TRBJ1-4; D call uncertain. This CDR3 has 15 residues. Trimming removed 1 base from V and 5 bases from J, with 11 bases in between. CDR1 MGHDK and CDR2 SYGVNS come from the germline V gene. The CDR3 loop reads CASSESARANEKLFF. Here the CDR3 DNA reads TGTGCCAGCAGTGAATCGGCCAGAGCAAATGAAAAACTGTTTTTT.

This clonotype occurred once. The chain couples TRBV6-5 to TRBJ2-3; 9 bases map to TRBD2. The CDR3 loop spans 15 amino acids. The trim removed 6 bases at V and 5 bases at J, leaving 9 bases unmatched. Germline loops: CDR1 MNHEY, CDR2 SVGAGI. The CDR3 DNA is TGTGCCAGCAGGGCCTTGCGGGAGGGCCGAGATACGCAGTATTTT. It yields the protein CASRALREGRDTQYF.

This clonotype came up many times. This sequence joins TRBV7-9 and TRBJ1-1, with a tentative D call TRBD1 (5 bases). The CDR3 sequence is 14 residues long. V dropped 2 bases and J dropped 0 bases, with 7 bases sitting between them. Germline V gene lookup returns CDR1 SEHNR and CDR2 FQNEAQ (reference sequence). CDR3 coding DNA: TGTGCCAGCAGCTTACAGGGTATGAACACTGAAGCTTTCTTT. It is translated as CASSLQGMNTEAFF.